This is a list of T cell receptor beta chains from one sample in a study of T cells in Graves' hyperthyroidism and ophthalmopathy. TCRdb independently ran MiXCR on the multiplex PCR reads; one entry per CDR3 protein. The sample lists a few hundred thousand distinct CDR3 sequences, less than 20% occurring once. The sequenced material came from blood. The receptor set was obtained from a man aged 18 to 30 with Graves' ophthalmopathy. Each CDR3 is given with its conserved first and last residue. Each record gives: clone size, D gene, J gene, V gene, CDR3 DNA, CDR3 protein. The D gene is left open where the match is weak. Where a row states a size, it is once, few, many or the class of an expanded clone; other rows omit it.

size: many
D: .
J: TRBJ1-2
V: TRBV12-3/TRBV12-4
DNA: TGTGCCAGCAGTTTAGGGGTAGGGGAACAGGCGGCTGTCTATGGCTACACCTTC
CDR3: CASSLGVGEQAAVYGYTF

size: once
D: TRBD1
J: TRBJ2-7
V: TRBV6-2/TRBV6-3
DNA: TGTGCCAGCAGTTACGGGGGACAGGGTGCCTACGAGCAGTACTTC
CDR3: CASSYGGQGAYEQYF

size: .
D: .
J: TRBJ1-2
V: TRBV28
DNA: TGTGCCAGCAGTTTCTCCAGAAACGGCTACACCTTC
CDR3: CASSFSRNGYTF

size: .
D: .
J: TRBJ1-3
V: TRBV18
DNA: TGTGCCAGCTCACCATCATCGACAGACCCAAACACCATATATTTT
CDR3: CASSPSSTDPNTIYF

size: many
D: .
J: TRBJ1-1
V: TRBV3-1
DNA: TGTGCCAGCAGCCAAGGGGGGGGGCATGCTTTCTTT
CDR3: CASSQGGGHAFF

size: few
D: .
J: TRBJ2-5
V: TRBV12-3/TRBV12-4
DNA: TGTGCCAGCAGTCCCGGGGGGCTGAAGACCCAGTACTTC
CDR3: CASSPGGLKTQYF

size: many
D: TRBD1
J: TRBJ1-2
V: TRBV6-1
DNA: TGTGCCAGCCCGAAATCCGGGACAGGGGTCCTTCGCCTCTATGGCTACACCTTC
CDR3: CASPKSGTGVLRLYGYTF

size: many
D: TRBD2
J: TRBJ2-1
V: TRBV7-2
DNA: TGTGCCAGCAGCCTAGCGGGGGGCCTATACAATGAGCAGTTCTTC
CDR3: CASSLAGGLYNEQFF

size: few
D: .
J: TRBJ2-2
V: TRBV4-1
DNA: TGCGCCAGCAGCCAAGAATGGGACTTACTGAACACCGGGGAGCTGTTTTTT
CDR3: CASSQEWDLLNTGELFF

size: few
D: TRBD2
J: TRBJ2-7
V: TRBV9
DNA: TGTGCCAGCAGCCTGACCGGGACTAGCGGCTACGAGCAGTACTTC
CDR3: CASSLTGTSGYEQYF

size: many
D: .
J: TRBJ1-1
V: TRBV27
DNA: TGTGCCAGCAGCTTAAGCGGCGGAGGGAACACTGAAGCTTTCTTT
CDR3: CASSLSGGGNTEAFF

size: .
D: TRBD2
J: TRBJ2-1
V: TRBV7-9
DNA: TGTGCCAGCAGCCGGACTAGCTTTAATGAGCAGTTCTTC
CDR3: CASSRTSFNEQFF

size: many
D: .
J: TRBJ2-6
V: TRBV2
DNA: TGTGCCAGCACTGGACAGCCCTCTGGGGCCAACGTCCTGACTTTC
CDR3: CASTGQPSGANVLTF

size: .
D: .
J: TRBJ1-5
V: TRBV6-2/TRBV6-3
DNA: TGTGCCAGCAGTTATTCGGGGGCTCAGCCCCAGCATTTT
CDR3: CASSYSGAQPQHF

size: many
D: .
J: TRBJ1-1
V: TRBV29-1
DNA: TGCAGCGTTGGTGTGGGCAGGGATTTCAGCACTGAAGCTTTCTTT
CDR3: CSVGVGRDFSTEAFF

size: many
D: .
J: TRBJ2-5
V: TRBV6-1
DNA: TGTGCCAGCAGTGAATCGGCCGGGACAAAAGAGACCCAGTACTTC
CDR3: CASSESAGTKETQYF

size: few
D: .
J: TRBJ1-4
V: TRBV2
DNA: TGTGCCAAAGGGGGGGTCGGGGGTGAAAAACTGTTTTTT
CDR3: CAKGGVGGEKLFF

size: many
D: TRBD1
J: TRBJ2-2
V: TRBV2
DNA: TGTGCCAGCAGTGTAGACAGGGCGAACACCGGGGAGCTGTTTTTT
CDR3: CASSVDRANTGELFF

size: many
D: .
J: TRBJ2-1
V: TRBV4-1
DNA: TGCGCCAGCAGCCAAGTCCCAGGAAGCTCCTACAATGAGCAGTTCTTC
CDR3: CASSQVPGSSYNEQFF

size: many
D: TRBD1
J: TRBJ2-5
V: TRBV5-1
DNA: TGCGCCAGCAGCTCCGGGACAGGAGGGCAAGAGACCCAGTACTTC
CDR3: CASSSGTGGQETQYF

size: .
D: TRBD1
J: TRBJ1-2
V: TRBV9
DNA: TGTGCCAGCAGCGTAGGACAGGGGGCGGATTATGGCTACACCTTC
CDR3: CASSVGQGADYGYTF

size: many
D: .
J: TRBJ1-3
V: TRBV5-1
DNA: TGCGCCAGCAGCTTGGAGGCAAGCTCTGGAAACACCATATATTTT
CDR3: CASSLEASSGNTIYF